The 9 T cell receptor beta chains reported below all come from one sample, sequenced in a study of blood T cell repertoires in COVID-19. Clones were read by immunoSEQ multiplex PCR, and TCRdb kept only the in-frame ones, dropping some. The sample has a few hundred thousand clones, roughly 86% seen once. The sequenced sample was PBMCs or T cells enriched from blood (not recorded which). All receptors come from a woman aged 25 to 39 who had recovered from COVID-19.

The chain has TRBV7-9 and TRBJ1-2, with D perhaps TRBD1 (5 bases). The CDR3 totals 12 residues. CDR1 is SEHNR, CDR2 FQNEAQ, per germline (reference sequence). V lost 5 bases and J 8 bases, leaving 12 bases between the germline ends. The CDR3 is CASSRGGEGYTF. Here the CDR3 DNA reads TGTGCCAGCAGCCGCGGGGGAGAAGGCTACACCTTC.

This rearrangement joins TRBV7-9 to TRBJ2-7; 12 bases agree with TRBD2. Germline values: CDR1 SEHNR, CDR2 FQNEAQ (reference sequence). The CDR3 is 17 amino acids. The J segment lost 2 bases and the V segment lost 6 bases, leaving 11 bases of the junction unmatched. Here the CDR3 DNA reads TGTGCCAGCAGGCGCACCGGGACTAGCGGGTCCCCCTACGAGCAGTACTTC. The encoded protein is CASRRTGTSGSPYEQYF.

This chain uses TRBV11-2 with TRBJ1-2; 8 nucleotides match TRBD1. This CDR3 region has 16 residues. CDR1 and CDR2 from the germline V gene are SGHAT and FQNNGV. V was pared by 5 bases and J by 8 bases, with 16 bases of the junction left unmatched. The CDR3 is CASSPGTGGILSGYTF. DNA for the CDR3: TGTGCCAGCAGCCCTGGGACAGGTGGCATCCTTAGCGGCTACACCTTC.

This clone was counted between two and nine times. V and J are TRBV18 and TRBJ1-2, with TRBD1 as a possible D gene (6 bases). Between the trimmed V and J ends, which lost 6 bases and 6 bases, there was a span of 17 bases. The CDR3 consists of 14 residues. Per the germline V gene, CDR1 is KGHSH and CDR2 is LQKENI. The CDR3 loop reads CASSPGGGSNGYTF. The CDR3 DNA is TGTGCCAGCTCCCCGGGGGGCGGCAGTAATGGCTACACCTTC. The full variable domain, with the rest looked up from reference TRBV18 and TRBJ1-2, is NAGVMQNPRHLVRRRGQEARLRCSPMKGHSHVYWYRQLPEEGLKFMVYLQKENIIDESGMPKERFSAEFPKEGPSILRIQQVVRGDSAAYFCASSPGGGSNGYTFGSGTRLTVV.

The rearrangement links TRBV9 to TRBJ1-1; unclear D gene. CDR3 length: 15 amino acids. Trimming took 0 bases from V and 3 from J, leaving 12 bases between them. From germline, CDR1 is SGDLS and CDR2 YYNGEE. CDR3 DNA sequence: TGTGCCAGCAGCGTAGCTCCAAGGGAGTACACTGAAGCTTTCTTT. Translated, it gives CASSVAPREYTEAFF.

To note about this clone: Sequence at one end of the junction differs from germline and may be a read error. The chain has TRBV7-7 and TRBJ1-3; D is perhaps TRBD1 (6 bases). The germline gives CDR1 SSHAT, CDR2 FNYEAQ (reference sequence). The CDR3 is 21 residues long. The CDR3 is CASSLRQQGREQLNPGNTIYF. The CDR3, as DNA: TGTGCTAGCAGCTTAAGGCAGCAGGGGAGAGAACAATTAAATCCTGGAAACACCATATATTTT.

This chain links TRBV10-3 with TRBJ2-5, with TRBD2 matching over 8 bases. Germline V gives CDR1 ENHRY, CDR2 SYGVKD. The J segment lost 4 bases and the V segment lost 3 bases, leaving 4 bases of the junction unmatched. The CDR3 is 14 amino acids. The CDR3 sequence is CAISDSSGVETQYF. CDR3 DNA sequence: TGTGCCATCAGTGACAGTAGCGGGGTAGAGACCCAGTACTTC.

The gene calls are TRBV6-6 and TRBJ2-1, with D tentatively TRBD2 (6 bases). Per germline, CDR1 MNHNY and CDR2 SVGAGI (reference sequence). V shed 2 bases and J shed 7 bases, with 12 bases lying between them. The CDR3 contains 14 residues. CDR3 residues: CASSYPGGPNEQFF. CDR3 coding DNA: TGTGCCAGCAGTTACCCCGGGGGTCCGAATGAGCAGTTCTTC.

This clone occurred a few times. The rearrangement joins TRBV7-2 to TRBJ1-1; no reliable D call. In germline, CDR1 is SGHTA, CDR2 FQGNSA. The CDR3 spans 12 residues. V was shortened by 0 bases and J by 9 bases, with 8 bases between the two germline ends. The DNA for the CDR3 is TGTGCCAGCAGCTTAGCTACTTCCAAAGCTTTCTTT. Amino acids: CASSLATSKAFF.